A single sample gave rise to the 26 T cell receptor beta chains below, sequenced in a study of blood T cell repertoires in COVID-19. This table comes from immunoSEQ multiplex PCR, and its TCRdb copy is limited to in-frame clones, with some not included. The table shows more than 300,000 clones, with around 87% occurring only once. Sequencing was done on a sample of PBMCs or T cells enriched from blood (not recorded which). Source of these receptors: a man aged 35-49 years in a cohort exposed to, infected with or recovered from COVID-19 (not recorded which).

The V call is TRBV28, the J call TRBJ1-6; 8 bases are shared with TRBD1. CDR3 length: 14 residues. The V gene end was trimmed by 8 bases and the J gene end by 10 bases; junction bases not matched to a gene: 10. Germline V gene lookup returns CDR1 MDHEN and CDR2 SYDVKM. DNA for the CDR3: TGTGCCAGCGAGCCCGGACAGGGAGGCTCACCCCTCCACTTT. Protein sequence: CASEPGQGGSPLHF.

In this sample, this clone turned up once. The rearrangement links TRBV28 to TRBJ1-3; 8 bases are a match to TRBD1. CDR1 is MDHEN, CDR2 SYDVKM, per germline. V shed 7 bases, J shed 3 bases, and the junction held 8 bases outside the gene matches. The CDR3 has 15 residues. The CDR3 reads CASKIDRGHGNTIYF. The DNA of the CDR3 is TGTGCCAGCAAAATCGACAGGGGACATGGAAACACCATATATTTT.

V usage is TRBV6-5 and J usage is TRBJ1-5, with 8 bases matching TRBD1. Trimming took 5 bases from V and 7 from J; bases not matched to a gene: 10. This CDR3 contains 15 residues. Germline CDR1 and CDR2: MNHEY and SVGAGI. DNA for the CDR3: TGTGCCAGCAGTCCAACTCAGGGGGCGAGGCAGCCCCAGCATTTT. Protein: CASSPTQGARQPQHF.

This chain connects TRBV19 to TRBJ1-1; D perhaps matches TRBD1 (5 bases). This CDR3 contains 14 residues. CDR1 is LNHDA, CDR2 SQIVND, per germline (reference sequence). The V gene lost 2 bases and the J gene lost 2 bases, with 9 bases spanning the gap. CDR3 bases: TGTGCCAGTAGTATATTTGACAGAAACACTGAAGCTTTCTTT. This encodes CASSIFDRNTEAFF. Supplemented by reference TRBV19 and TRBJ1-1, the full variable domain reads DGGITQSPKYLFRKEGQNVTLSCEQNLNHDAMYWYRQDPGQGLRLIYYSQIVNDFQKGDIAEGYSVSREKKESFPLTVTSAQKNPTAFYLCASSIFDRNTEAFFGQGTRLTVV.

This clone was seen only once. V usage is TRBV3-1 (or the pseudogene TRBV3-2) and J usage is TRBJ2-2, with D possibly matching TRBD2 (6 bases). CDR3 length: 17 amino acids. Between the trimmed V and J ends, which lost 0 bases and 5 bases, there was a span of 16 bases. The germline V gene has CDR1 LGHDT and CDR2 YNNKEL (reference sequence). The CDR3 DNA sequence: TGTGCCAGCAGCCAAGAAGGGACGGGAGCCCCTACCGGGGAGCTGTTTTTT. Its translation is CASSQEGTGAPTGELFF.

CDR3 region: CASSKGLAGGHETQYF. CDR3 DNA: TGTGCCAGCAGCAAGGGACTAGCGGGAGGGCATGAGACCCAGTACTTC. The V and J genes are TRBV5-4 and TRBJ2-5; 16 nucleotides match TRBD2. Germline trimming cut 4 bases from V and 5 bases from J; bases unmatched to any gene: 5. The CDR3 runs 16 residues. Germline V gene sequence: CDR1 SGHNT, CDR2 YYREEE (reference sequence).

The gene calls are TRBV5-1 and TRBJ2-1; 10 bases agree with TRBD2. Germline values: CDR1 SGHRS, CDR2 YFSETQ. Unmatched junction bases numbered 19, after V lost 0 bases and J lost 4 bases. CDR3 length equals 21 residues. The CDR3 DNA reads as TGCGCCAGCAGCTTGGTGTCTAGCGGGAGTTTCTGGGGTGTCAATTACAATGAGCAGTTCTTC. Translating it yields CASSLVSSGSFWGVNYNEQFF.

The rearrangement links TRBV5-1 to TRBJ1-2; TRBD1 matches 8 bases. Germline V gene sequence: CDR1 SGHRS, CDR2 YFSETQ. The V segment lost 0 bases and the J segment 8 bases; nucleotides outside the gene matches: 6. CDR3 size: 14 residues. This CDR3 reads CASSLEGQGRGYTF. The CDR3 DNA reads TGCGCCAGCAGCTTGGAAGGACAGGGCCGGGGCTACACCTTC.

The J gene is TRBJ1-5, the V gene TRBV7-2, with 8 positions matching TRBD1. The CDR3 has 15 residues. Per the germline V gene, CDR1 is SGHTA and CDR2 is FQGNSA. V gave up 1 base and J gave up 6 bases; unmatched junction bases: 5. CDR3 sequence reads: CASSLGQGAFQPQHF. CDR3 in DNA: TGTGCCAGCAGCTTAGGGCAGGGGGCTTTTCAGCCCCAGCATTTT.

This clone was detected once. CDR3 loop: CASSLDHYAYNEQFF. The CDR3 DNA sequence: TGTGCCAGCAGCTTAGATCACTATGCCTACAATGAGCAGTTCTTC. The chain joins TRBV11-3 to TRBJ2-1; D is ambiguous. This CDR3 has 15 amino acids. With 0 bases removed from V and 2 bases from J, the gap between germline ends came to 8 bases. Looked up from germline, CDR1 is SGHNT and CDR2 is YENEEA.

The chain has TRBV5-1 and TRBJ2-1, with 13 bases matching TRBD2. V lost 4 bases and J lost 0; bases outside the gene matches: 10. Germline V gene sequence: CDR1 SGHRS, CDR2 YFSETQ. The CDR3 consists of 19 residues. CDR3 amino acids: CASSLPGLAGTNSYNEQFF. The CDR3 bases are TGCGCCAGCAGCCTCCCGGGACTAGCGGGAACCAACTCCTACAATGAGCAGTTCTTC.

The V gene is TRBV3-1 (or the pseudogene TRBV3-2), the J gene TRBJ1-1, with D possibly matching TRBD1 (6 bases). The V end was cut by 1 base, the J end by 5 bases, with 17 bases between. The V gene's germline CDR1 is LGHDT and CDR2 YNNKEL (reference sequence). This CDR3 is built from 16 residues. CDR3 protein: CASSQGRGGAWTEAFF. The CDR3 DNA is TGTGCCAGCAGCCAAGGTCGGGGGGGCGCATGGACTGAAGCTTTCTTT.

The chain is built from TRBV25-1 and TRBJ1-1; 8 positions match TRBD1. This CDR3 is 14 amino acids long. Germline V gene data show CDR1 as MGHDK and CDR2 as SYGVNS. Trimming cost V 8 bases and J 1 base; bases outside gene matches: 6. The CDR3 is CASGRTGQNTEAFF. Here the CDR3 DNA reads TGTGCCAGCGGGAGGACAGGGCAGAACACTGAAGCTTTCTTT.

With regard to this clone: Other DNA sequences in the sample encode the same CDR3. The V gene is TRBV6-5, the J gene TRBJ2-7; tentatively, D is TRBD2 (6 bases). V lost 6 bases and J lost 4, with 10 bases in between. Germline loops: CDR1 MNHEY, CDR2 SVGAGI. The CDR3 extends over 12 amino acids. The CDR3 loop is CASRAGRYEQYF. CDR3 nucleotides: TGTGCCAGCAGGGCCGGGAGATACGAGCAGTACTTC.

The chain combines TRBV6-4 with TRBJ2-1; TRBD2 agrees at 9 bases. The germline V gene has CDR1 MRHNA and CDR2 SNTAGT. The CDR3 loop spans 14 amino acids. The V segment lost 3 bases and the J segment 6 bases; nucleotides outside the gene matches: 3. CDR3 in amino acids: CASSEAGGSNEQFF. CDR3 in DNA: TGTGCCAGCAGTGAAGCGGGAGGAAGCAATGAGCAGTTCTTC.

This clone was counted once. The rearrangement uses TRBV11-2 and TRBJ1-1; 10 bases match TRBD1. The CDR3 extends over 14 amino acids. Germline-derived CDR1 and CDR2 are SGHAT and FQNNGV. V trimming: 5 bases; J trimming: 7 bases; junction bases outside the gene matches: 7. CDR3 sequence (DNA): TGTGCCAGCAGCCCCGGGACAGGGGCTGGTGAAGCTTTCTTT. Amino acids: CASSPGTGAGEAFF.

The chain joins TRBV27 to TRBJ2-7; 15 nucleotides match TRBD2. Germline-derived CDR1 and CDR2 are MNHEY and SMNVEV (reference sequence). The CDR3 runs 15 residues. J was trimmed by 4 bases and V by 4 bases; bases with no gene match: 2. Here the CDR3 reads CASSSGTSGRYEQYF. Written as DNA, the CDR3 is TGTGCCAGCAGTTCAGGGACTAGCGGGAGGTACGAGCAGTACTTC.

The CDR3 DNA is TGTGCCAGCAGCCCATACCTACTAGCGGGAGGGGAGAATGAGCAGTTCTTC. Translation gives CASSPYLLAGGENEQFF. The chain combines TRBV3-1 (or the pseudogene TRBV3-2) with TRBJ2-1, with TRBD2 matching 13 bases. The CDR3 has 17 amino acids. The V and J ends lost 4 bases and 7 bases, in that order; junction bases with no gene match: 10. Germline V gives CDR1 LGHDT, CDR2 YNNKEL (reference sequence).

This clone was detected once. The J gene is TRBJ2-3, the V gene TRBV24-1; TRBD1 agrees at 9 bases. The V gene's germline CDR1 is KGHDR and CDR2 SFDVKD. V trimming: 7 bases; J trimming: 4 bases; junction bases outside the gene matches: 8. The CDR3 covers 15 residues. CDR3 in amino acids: CATSGGQGYPDTQYF. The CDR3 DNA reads TGTGCCACCAGCGGGGGACAGGGCTACCCAGATACGCAGTATTTT.

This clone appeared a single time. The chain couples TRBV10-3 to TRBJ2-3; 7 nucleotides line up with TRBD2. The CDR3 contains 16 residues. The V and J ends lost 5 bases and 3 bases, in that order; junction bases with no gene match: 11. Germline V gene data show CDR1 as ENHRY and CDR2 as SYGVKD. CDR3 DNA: TGTGCCATCAGTACGACGTCTAGCGGACTGACAGATACGCAGTATTTT. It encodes CAISTTSSGLTDTQYF.

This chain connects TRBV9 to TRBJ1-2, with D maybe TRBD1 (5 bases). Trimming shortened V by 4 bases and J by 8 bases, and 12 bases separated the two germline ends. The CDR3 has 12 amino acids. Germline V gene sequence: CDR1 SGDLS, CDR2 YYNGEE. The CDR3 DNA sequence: TGTGCCAGCAGCCAAGCAGGGTCAGGCTACACCTTC. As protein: CASSQAGSGYTF.

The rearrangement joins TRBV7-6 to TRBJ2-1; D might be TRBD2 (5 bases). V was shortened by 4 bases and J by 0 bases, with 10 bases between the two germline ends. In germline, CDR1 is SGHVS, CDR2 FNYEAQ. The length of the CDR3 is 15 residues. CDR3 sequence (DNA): TGTGCCAGCAGCTCAAGCGGACTCTCCTACAATGAGCAGTTCTTC. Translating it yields CASSSSGLSYNEQFF.

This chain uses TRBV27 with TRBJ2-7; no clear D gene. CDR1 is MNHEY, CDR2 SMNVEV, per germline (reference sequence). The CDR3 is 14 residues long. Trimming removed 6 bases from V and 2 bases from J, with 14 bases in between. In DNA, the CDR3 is TGTGCCAGCAGACGCGCCGGGTCTACCTACGAGCAGTACTTC. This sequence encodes CASRRAGSTYEQYF.

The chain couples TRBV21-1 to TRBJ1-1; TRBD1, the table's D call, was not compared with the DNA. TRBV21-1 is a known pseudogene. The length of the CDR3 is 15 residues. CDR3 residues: CASIGPGQQFLGAFF. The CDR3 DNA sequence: TGTGCCAGCATAGGTCCGGGACAGCAATTCTTGGGGGCTTTCTTT.

The CDR3 loop is CASSRNTGSGANVLTF. CDR3 bases: TGTGCCAGCAGCCGAAATACAGGATCCGGGGCCAACGTCCTGACTTTC. The gene calls are TRBV27 and TRBJ2-6; TRBD1 might be the D (5 bases). The V and J ends lost 6 bases and 4 bases respectively, with 16 bases between them. Germline V gives CDR1 MNHEY, CDR2 SMNVEV (reference sequence). The CDR3 totals 16 residues. Drawing the rest from reference TRBV27 and TRBJ2-6, the complete variable domain is EAQVTQNPRYLITVTGKKLTVTCSQNMNHEYMSWYRQDPGLGLRQIYYSMNVEVTDKGDVPEGYKVSRKEKRNFPLILESPSPNQTSLYFCASSRNTGSGANVLTFGAGSRLTVL.

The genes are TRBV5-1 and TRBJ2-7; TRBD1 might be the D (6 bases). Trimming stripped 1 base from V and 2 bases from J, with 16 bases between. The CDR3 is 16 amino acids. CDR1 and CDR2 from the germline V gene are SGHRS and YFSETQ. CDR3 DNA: TGCGCCAGCAGCTTGCTCGTAGGGGACACGGCCTACGAGCAGTACTTC. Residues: CASSLLVGDTAYEQYF.